This TCR beta chain came from a study of OX40 agonist ivuxolimab in advanced cancers. Findings and caveats of the study: The study observed clonal expansion of CD4+ and CD8+ blood T cells by week 6 at 0.1 to 3.0 mg/kg. Fewer expanded clones were found on average in CD4+ than in CD8+ T cells.

A remark on this clone: The target antigen is unknown.

V was pared by 1 base and J by 1 base, with 5 bases of the junction left unmatched. The CDR3 runs to 16 residues. The germline V gene encodes CDR1 SGHDT and CDR2 YYEEEE. The repertoire was sequenced with immunoSEQ multiplex PCR; TCRdb's copy has only in-frame clones and lacks some. The sample lists about 83,000 clones, around 90% occurring once. Source: CD4+ or CD8+ T cells sorted from blood, taken in a trial of the OX40 agonist ivuxolimab. This chain links TRBV5-6 with TRBJ2-3, with 8 bases matching TRBD2. This TCR was recovered from an adult with an advanced solid tumor such as melanoma, head and neck, liver or kidney cancer. CDR3 nucleotides: TGTGCCAGCAGCTTGCGAAAACTAGCGGGCACAGATACGCAGTATTTT. This sequence encodes CASSLRKLAGTDTQYF.